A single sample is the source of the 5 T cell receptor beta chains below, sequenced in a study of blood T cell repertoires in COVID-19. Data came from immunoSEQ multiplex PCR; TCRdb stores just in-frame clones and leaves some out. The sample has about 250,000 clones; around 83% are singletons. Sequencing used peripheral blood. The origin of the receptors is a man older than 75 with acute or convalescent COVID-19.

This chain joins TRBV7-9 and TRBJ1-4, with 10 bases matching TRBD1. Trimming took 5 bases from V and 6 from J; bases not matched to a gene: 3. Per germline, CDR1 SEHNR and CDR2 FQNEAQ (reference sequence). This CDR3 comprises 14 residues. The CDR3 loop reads CASSMTGGYEKLFF. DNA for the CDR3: TGTGCCAGCAGCATGACAGGGGGCTATGAAAAACTGTTTTTT.

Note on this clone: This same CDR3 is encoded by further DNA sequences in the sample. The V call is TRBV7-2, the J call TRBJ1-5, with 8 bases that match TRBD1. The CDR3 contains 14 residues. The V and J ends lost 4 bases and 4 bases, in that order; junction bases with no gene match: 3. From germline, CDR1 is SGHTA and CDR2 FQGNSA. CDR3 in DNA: TGTGCCAGCAGCTCCACAGGGGGAAATCAGCCCCAGCATTTT. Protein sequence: CASSSTGGNQPQHF.

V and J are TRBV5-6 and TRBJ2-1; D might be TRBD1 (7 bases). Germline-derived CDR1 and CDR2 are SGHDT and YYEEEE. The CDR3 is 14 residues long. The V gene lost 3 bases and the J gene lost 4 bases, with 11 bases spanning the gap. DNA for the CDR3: TGTGCCAGCAGCTGGCGGGACAGATACAATGAGCAGTTCTTC. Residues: CASSWRDRYNEQFF.

CDR3 loop: CASSEGVLGSYEQYF. The CDR3 nucleotides read TGTGCCAGCAGTGAAGGAGTACTCGGGAGCTACGAGCAGTACTTC. The rearrangement links TRBV2 to TRBJ2-5, with D perhaps TRBD2 (6 bases). The assigned J gene may be wrong: the sequence end matches TRBJ2-7 better. This CDR3 has 15 amino acids. The germline CDR1 and CDR2 sequences are SNHLY and FYNNEI.

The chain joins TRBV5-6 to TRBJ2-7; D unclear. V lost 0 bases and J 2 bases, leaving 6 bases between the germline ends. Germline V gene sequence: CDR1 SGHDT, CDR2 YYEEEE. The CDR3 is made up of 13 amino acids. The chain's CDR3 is CASSLAVTYEQYF. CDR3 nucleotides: TGTGCCAGCAGCTTGGCAGTTACCTACGAGCAGTACTTC.